Below, 7 T cell receptor beta chains from the same sample are listed, as sequenced in a study of T cell repertoires in cytomegalovirus infection. No antigens are known for them. TCRdb re-derived calls from the reads in MiXCR, one entry per CDR3 protein. The repertoire has some 350,000 distinct CDR3 sequences, roughly 29% of them found once; the top ten carry 20%. The sample in question was cultured PBMCs, obtained from culture after CMV antigen stimulation. All receptors come from a human donor in good health (CMV status not recorded). Some clones in this sample may be carry-over from other donors' samples.

This clonotype was counted only a few times. The rearrangement joins TRBV9 to TRBJ2-5, with 8 bases matching TRBD2. With 0 bases clipped from V and 2 bases from J, the junction kept 3 bases outside the gene matches. CDR3 size: 15 residues. Germline V gene data show CDR1 as SGDLS and CDR2 as YYNGEE. CDR3 sequence (DNA): TGTGCCAGCAGCGTAGACCCGGGAGGGCAAGAGACCCAGTACTTC. This encodes CASSVDPGGQETQYF. Based on the CDR3 plus reference TRBV9 and TRBJ2-5, the full variable domain is DSGVTQTPKHLITATGQRVTLRCSPRSGDLSVYWYQQSLDQGLQFLIQYYNGEERAKGNILERFSAQQFPDLHSELNLSSLELGDSALYFCASSVDPGGQETQYFGPGTRLLVL.

V and J are TRBV7-9 and TRBJ1-2, with D uncertain. Trimming left V 5 bases short and J 8 bases short, with 21 bases between. The germline gives CDR1 SEHNR, CDR2 FQNEAQ (reference sequence). This CDR3 contains 15 residues. The CDR3 region has the DNA TGTGCCAGCAGCCCCCCAGCCGTGCGGCTGCGGGGCTACACCTTC. It is translated as CASSPPAVRLRGYTF.

The J gene is TRBJ1-5, the V gene TRBV6-1; 7 nucleotides match TRBD1. The CDR3 length is 14 residues. Losses at the gene ends were 7 bases for V and 6 bases for J; bases not matched to a gene: 9. The germline V gene encodes CDR1 MNHNS and CDR2 SASEGT. The CDR3 nucleotides are TGTGCCAGCACTCTATCCGGGACAGCTCAGCCCCAGCATTTT. Protein product: CASTLSGTAQPQHF.

This clonotype occurred many times. The chain combines TRBV7-2 with TRBJ2-7; TRBD2 might be the D (6 bases). CDR1 is SGHTA, CDR2 FQGNSA, per germline. Trimming took off 6 bases at V and 7 bases at J, with 16 bases between the two ends. The CDR3 has 13 amino acids. In DNA, the CDR3 is TGTGCCAGCAGTCCCGGAGGGGTGGGGGAGCAGTACTTC. It is translated as CASSPGGVGEQYF.

The CDR3 sequence is CAIRLGVRASEAFF. CDR3 sequence (DNA): TGTGCCATCAGGCTGGGGGTCAGAGCTTCTGAAGCTTTCTTT. The rearrangement links TRBV10-3 to TRBJ1-1; D might be TRBD1 (5 bases). Per germline, CDR1 ENHRY and CDR2 SYGVKD. The CDR3 length is 14 residues. V lost 6 bases, J lost 6 bases, and 17 bases lay in between.

This clonotype appeared a few times. The chain is built from TRBV7-6 and TRBJ2-1; D is unresolved. The germline CDR1 and CDR2 sequences are SGHVS and FNYEAQ. V lost 4 bases and J 4 bases, leaving 26 bases between the germline ends. The length of the CDR3 is 19 residues. CDR3 in amino acids: CASSCGRVIVSIWYNEQFF. CDR3 nucleotide sequence: TGTGCCAGCAGCTGCGGCCGGGTGATTGTGAGTATTTGGTACAATGAGCAGTTCTTC.

The chain employs TRBV5-1 and TRBJ2-7; the match to TRBD1 covers 9 bases. Trimming at V came to 5 bases and at J to 0 bases, leaving 9 bases not matched to a gene. The V gene's germline CDR1 is SGHRS and CDR2 YFSETQ. This CDR3 has 16 residues. CDR3 region: CASRRDGTGTSYEQYF. The CDR3 nucleotides are TGCGCCAGCAGGAGGGACGGGACAGGGACCTCCTACGAGCAGTACTTC. Together with reference TRBV5-1 and TRBJ2-7, the CDR3 gives the full variable domain: KAGVTQTPRYLIKTRGQQVTLSCSPISGHRSVSWYQQTPGQGLQFLFEYFSETQRNKGNFPGRFSGRQFSNSRSEMNVSTLELGDSALYLCASRRDGTGTSYEQYFGPGTRLTVT.